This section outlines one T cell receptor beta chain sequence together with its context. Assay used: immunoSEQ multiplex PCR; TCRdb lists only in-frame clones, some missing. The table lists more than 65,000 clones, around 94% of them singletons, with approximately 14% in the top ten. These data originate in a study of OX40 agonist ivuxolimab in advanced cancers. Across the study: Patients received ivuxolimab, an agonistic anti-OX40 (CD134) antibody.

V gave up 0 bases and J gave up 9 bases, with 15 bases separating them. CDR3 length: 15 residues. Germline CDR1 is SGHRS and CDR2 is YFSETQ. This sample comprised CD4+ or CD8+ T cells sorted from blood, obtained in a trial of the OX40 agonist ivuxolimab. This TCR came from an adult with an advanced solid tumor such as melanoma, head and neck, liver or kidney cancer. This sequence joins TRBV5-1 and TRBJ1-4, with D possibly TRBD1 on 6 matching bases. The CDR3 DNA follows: TGCGCCAGCAGCTTGGTGGGGGCCGGATTGCAAAAACTGTTTTTT. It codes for CASSLVGAGLQKLFF.